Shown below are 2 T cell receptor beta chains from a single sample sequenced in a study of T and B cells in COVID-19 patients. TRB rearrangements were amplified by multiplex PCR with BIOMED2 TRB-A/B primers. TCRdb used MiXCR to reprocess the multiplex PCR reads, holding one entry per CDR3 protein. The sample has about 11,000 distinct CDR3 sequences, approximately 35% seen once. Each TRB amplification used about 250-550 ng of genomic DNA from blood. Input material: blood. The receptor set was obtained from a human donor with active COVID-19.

The CDR3 coding sequence is TGTGCCAGCACCGCAGGCGGGTTTTATGGCTACACCTTC. This sequence encodes CASTAGGFYGYTF. This chain uses TRBV6-5 with TRBJ1-2, with no clear D. CDR3 length: 13 amino acids. V shed 7 bases and J shed 5 bases, with 14 bases lying between them. Germline V gives CDR1 MNHEY, CDR2 SVGAGI.

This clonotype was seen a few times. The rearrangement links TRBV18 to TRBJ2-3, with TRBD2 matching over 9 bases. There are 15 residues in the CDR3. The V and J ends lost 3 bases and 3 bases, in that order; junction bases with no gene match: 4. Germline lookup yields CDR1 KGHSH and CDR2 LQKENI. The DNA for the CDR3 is TGTGCCAGCTCACCCCTAGCGGGGAGGACAGATACGCAGTATTTT. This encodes CASSPLAGRTDTQYF.